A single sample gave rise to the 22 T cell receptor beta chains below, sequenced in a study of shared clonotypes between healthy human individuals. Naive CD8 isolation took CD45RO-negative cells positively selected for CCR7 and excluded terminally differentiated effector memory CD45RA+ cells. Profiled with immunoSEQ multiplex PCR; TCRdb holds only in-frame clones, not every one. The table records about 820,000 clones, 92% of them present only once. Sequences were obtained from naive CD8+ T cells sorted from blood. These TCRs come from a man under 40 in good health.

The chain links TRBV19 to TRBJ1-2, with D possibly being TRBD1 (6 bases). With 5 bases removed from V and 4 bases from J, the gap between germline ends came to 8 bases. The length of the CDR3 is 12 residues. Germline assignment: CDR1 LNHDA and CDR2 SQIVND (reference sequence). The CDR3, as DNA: TGTGCCAGTAGTGGGGGCTTCTATGGCTACACCTTC. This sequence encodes CASSGGFYGYTF.

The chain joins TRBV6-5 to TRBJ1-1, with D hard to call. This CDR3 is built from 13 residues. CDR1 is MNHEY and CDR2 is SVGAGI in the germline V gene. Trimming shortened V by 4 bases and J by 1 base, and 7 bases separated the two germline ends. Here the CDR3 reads CASSLNGNTEAFF. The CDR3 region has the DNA TGTGCCAGCAGTTTAAACGGGAACACTGAAGCTTTCTTT.

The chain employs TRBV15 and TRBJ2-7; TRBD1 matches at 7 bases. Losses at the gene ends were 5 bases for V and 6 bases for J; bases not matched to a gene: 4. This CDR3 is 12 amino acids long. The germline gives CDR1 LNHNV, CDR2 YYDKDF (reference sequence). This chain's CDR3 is CATSRDSSEQYF. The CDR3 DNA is TGTGCCACCAGCCGGGACAGTTCCGAGCAGTACTTC. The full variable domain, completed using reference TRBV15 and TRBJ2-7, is DAMVIQNPRYQVTQFGKPVTLSCSQTLNHNVMYWYQQKSSQAPKLLFHYYDKDFNNEADTPDNFQSRRPNTSFCFLDIRSPGLGDTAMYLCATSRDSSEQYFGPGTRLTVT.

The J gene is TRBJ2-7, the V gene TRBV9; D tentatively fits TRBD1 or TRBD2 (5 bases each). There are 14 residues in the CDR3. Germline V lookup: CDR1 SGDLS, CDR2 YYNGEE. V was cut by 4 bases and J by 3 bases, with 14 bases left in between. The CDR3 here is CASSLVGTDYEQYF. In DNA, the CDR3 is TGTGCCAGCAGCTTAGTAGGGACGGACTACGAGCAGTACTTC.

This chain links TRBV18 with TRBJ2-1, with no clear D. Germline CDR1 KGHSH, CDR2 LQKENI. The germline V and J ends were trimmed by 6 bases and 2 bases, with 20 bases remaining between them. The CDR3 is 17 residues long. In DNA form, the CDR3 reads TGTGCCAGCTCCCCAAGTCCACGACTCACCCCCTACAATGAGCAGTTCTTC. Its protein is CASSPSPRLTPYNEQFF.

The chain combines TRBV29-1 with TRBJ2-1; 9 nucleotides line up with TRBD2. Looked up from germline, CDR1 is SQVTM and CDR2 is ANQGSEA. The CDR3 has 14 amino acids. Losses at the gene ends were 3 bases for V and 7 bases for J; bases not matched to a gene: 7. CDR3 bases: TGCAGCGTTGAGGGGATAGCGGGAGAGAATGAGCAGTTCTTC. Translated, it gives CSVEGIAGENEQFF.

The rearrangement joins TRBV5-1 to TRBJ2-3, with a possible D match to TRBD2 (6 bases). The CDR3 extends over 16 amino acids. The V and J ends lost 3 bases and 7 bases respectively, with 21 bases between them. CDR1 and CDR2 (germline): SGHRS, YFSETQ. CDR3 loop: CASSSTRDLGTHTQYF. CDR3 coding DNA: TGCGCCAGCAGCTCTACCCGGGACTTAGGCACGCATACGCAGTATTTT.

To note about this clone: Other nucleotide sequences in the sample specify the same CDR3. The CDR3 bases are TGTGCCAGCAGTTCTCTCACCGGGGAGCTGTTTTTT. Protein product: CASSSLTGELFF. The chain employs TRBV6-5 and TRBJ2-2, with unresolved D. Trimming stripped 4 bases from V and 4 bases from J, with 4 bases between. This CDR3 spans 12 amino acids. Germline CDR1 reads MNHEY; CDR2 reads SVGAGI.

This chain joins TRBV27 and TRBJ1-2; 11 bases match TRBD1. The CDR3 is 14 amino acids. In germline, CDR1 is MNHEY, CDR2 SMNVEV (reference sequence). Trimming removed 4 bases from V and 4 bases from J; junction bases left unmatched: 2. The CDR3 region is CASSWTGGSYGYTF. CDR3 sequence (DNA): TGTGCCAGCAGTTGGACAGGGGGCAGCTATGGCTACACCTTC.

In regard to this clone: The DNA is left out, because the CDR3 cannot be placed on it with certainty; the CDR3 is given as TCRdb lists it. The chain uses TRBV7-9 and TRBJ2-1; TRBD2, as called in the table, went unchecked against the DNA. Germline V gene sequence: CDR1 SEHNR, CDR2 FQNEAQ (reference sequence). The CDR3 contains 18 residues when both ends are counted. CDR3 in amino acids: CASSLPIGGSGHFGEQFF.

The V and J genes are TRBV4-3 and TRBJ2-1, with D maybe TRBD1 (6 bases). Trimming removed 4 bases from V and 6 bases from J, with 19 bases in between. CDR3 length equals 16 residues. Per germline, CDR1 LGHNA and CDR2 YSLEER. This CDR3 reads CASSRFYSDRSNEQFF. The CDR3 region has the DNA TGCGCCAGCAGCCGATTCTACTCTGACAGGTCCAATGAGCAGTTCTTC.

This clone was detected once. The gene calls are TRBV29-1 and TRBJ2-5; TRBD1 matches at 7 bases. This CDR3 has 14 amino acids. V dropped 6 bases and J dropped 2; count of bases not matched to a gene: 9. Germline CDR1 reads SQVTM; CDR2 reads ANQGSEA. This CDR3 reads CSVNGWDSQETQYF. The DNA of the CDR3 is TGCAGCGTCAATGGTTGGGACAGTCAAGAGACCCAGTACTTC.

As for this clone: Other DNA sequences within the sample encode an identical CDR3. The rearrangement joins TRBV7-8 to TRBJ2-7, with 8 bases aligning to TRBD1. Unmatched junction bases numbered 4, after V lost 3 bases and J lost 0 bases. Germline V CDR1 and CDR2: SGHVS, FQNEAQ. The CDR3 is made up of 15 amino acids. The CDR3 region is CASSFRQGPSYEQYF. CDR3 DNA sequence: TGTGCCAGCAGCTTTAGACAGGGGCCCTCCTACGAGCAGTACTTC. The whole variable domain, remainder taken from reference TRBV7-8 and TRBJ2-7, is GAGVSQSPRYKVAKRGQDVALRCDPISGHVSLFWYQQALGQGPEFLTYFQNEAQLDKSGLPSDRFFAERPEGSVSTLKIQRTQQEDSAVYLCASSFRQGPSYEQYFGPGTRLTVT.

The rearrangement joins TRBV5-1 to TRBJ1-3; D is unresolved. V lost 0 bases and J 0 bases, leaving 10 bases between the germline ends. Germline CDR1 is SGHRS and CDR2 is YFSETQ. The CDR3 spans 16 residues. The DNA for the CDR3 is TGCGCCAGCAGCTTGGAACGGGCTAGCTCTGGAAACACCATATATTTT. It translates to CASSLERASSGNTIYF.

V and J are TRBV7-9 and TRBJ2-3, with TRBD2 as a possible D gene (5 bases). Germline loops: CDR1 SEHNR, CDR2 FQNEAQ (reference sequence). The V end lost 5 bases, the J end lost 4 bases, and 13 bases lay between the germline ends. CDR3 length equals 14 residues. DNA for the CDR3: TGTGCCAGCAGCCTCCTCGGCGGGCCAGATACGCAGTATTTT. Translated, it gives CASSLLGGPDTQYF. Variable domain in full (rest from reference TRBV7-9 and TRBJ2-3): DTGVSQNPRHKITKRGQNVTFRCDPISEHNRLYWYRQTLGQGPEFLTYFQNEAQLEKSRLLSDRFSAERPKGSFSTLEIQRTEQGDSAMYLCASSLLGGPDTQYFGPGTRLTVL.

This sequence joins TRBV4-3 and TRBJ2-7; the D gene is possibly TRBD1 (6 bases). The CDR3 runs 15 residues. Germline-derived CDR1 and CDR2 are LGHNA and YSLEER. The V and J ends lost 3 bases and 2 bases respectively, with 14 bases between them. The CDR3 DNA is TGCGCCAGCAGCCAGTACAGGGACCCAACCTACGAGCAGTACTTC. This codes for CASSQYRDPTYEQYF.

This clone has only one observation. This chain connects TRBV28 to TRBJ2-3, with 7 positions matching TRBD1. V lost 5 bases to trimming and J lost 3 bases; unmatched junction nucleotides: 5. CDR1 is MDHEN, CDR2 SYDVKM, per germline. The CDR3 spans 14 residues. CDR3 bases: TGTGCCAGCAGTGCCGGACAGGAAACAGATACGCAGTATTTT. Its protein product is CASSAGQETDTQYF.

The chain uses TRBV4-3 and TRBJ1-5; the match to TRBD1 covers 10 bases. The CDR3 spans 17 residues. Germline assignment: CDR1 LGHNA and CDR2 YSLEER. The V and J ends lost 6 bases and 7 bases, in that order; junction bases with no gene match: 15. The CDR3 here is CASRPRVGTGEVQPQHF. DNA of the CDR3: TGCGCCAGCAGGCCAAGAGTTGGGACAGGGGAAGTCCAGCCCCAGCATTTT.

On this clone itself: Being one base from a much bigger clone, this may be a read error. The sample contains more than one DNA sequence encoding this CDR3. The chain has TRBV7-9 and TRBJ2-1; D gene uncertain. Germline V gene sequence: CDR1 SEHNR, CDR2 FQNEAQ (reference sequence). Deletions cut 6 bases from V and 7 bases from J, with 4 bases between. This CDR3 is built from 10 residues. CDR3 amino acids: CASRGNEQFF. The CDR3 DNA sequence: TGTGCCAGCAGGGGAAATGAGCAGTTCTTC.

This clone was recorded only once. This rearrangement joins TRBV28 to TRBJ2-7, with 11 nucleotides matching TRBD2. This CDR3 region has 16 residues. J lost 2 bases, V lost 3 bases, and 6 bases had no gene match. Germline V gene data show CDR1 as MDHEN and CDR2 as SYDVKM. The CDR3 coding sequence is TGTGCCAGCAGTTTGGGGGTAGCGGGAGGGCCCTACGAGCAGTACTTC. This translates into CASSLGVAGGPYEQYF. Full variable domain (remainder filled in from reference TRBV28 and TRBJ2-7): DVKVTQSSRYLVKRTGEKVFLECVQDMDHENMFWYRQDPGLGLRLIYFSYDVKMKEKGDIPEGYSVSREKKERFSLILESASTNQTSMYLCASSLGVAGGPYEQYFGPGTRLTVT.

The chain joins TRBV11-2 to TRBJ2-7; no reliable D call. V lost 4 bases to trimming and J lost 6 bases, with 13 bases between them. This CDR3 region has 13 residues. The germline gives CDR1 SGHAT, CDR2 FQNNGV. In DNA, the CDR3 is TGTGCCAGCAGCTCGGACCCGTTCGGCGAGCAGTACTTC. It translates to CASSSDPFGEQYF.

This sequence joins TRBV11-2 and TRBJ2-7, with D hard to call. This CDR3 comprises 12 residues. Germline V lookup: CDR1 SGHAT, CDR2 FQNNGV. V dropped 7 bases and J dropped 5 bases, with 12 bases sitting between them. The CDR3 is CASNLIPHEQYF. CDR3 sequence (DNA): TGTGCCAGCAATTTAATCCCCCACGAGCAGTACTTC.